This T cell receptor (beta chain) stems from a study of blood T cell repertoires in COVID-19 (dated by TCRdb to between 2020 and 2021). Turning to the overall study: Collaborator samples came from the United States, Italy and Spain and covered acute and convalescent phases of COVID-19. Where HLA class I and class II types were available, the types were taken from metadata supplied by the sample provider, not from assay-based typing. The sample metadata nearly always contained a de-identified subject ID, COVID-19 status, age in years and sex. Subjects who had been exposed to COVID-19, were actively infected with it, or had recovered from it provided the deeply sampled blood TCRbeta repertoires that made up the dataset. The repertoires were released in a freely available public database meant as a resource for research on the immune response to SARS-CoV-2. The samples were drawn from two sources: the first 160 participants of the ongoing ImmuneRACE study, and 1,000 to 1,500 subjects contributed by 6 global collaborators. The prospective study material was composed of cDNA or gDNA derived from T cells, B-cell-depleted T cells, or PBMCs. The full study reports these points: How much clinical and demographic metadata was included differed by source and by participant, and the metadata was provided uncurated.

TCRbeta CDR3 regions were amplified from genomic DNA by means of the immunoSEQ Assay, a bias-controlled multiplex PCR. In the source study's methods: Within the assay, amplification of reference gene primers was used to estimate how many nucleated cells each sample contained. To quantify the absolute abundance of each unique TCRbeta CDR3 rearrangement, sequence reads were collapsed and filtered. Productive Simpson clonality was computed per sample as the square root of Simpson's diversity index over productive rearrangements. The table was pulled from immuneACCESS by TCRdb, which kept in-frame rearrangements only. Such tables lose some clones; where checked, under half of the loss comes from unresolved V genes, and the rest has no known cause. V and J calls plus clone size are reproduced from that table; the DNA served to infer D and trimming. This sample holds 100,000 to 150,000 clones; around 74% were observed only once. 4.5% to 6% of the sample is taken by the ten largest.

Comment on this clone: Its binding antigen is unknown. No much larger clonotype is one base removed from it; base qualities were not supplied.

One collaborating source in Seattle enrolled patients during active infection and followed them longitudinally through the course of disease. The collaborating institutions used their own protocols to collect whole blood in K2EDTA tubes. Collaborator samples were shipped for TCRbeta analysis as frozen whole blood, isolated PBMCs, or DNA extracted from either sample type. Sequenced: peripheral blood. This sequence originates from an elderly man with COVID-19, enrolled during active disease.

The nucleotide sequence reads as follows: TGTGCCAGCAGTTCTCACGGGACTAGCGCCTACAATGAGCAGTTCTTC. Its protein reads: CASSSHGTSAYNEQFF. The chain is encoded by TRBV28 joined to TRBJ2-1; 10 middle bases align to TRBD2. The junction shows trimming of 4 bases on V and 2 bases on J, and the gene matches do not reach 5 bases of it. Spanning cysteine to phenylalanine, the CDR3 consists of 16 amino acids. Kept here is only the CDR3 DNA, which spans 48 bases and is read in frame from base 1. In the germline V gene, CDR1 corresponds to MDHEN and CDR2 to SYDVKM.